The entry below describes one T cell receptor (beta chain). Antigen specificity is unknown. This entry belongs to a study of CD8 T cells in ankylosing spondylitis. Study-wide results and caveats: Peripheral blood held disease-linked clones only at relatively low frequency, and these were CD8+.

Trimming cost V 4 bases and J 1 base, with 11 bases left between them. CDR1 and CDR2 from the germline V gene are SGHTA and FQGNSA. This CDR3 spans 15 amino acids. It was by quantitative 5'-RACE with molecular barcodes that TCR beta libraries were made. In TCRdb, the 5' RACE reads were re-called with MiXCR into one record per CDR3 protein. Among 300,000 to 400,000 distinct CDR3 sequences listed, approximately 22% were seen once. The sample was blood, either unsorted or a sorted T cell fraction (not recorded which). The chain combines TRBV7-2 with TRBJ2-4, with D possibly TRBD1 on 6 matching bases. The sequence came from a male donor with ankylosing spondylitis or in good health (not recorded which). The CDR3 DNA sequence: TGTGCCAGCAGCTCTTACAGGGTTGCCAAAAACATTCAGTACTTC. Protein sequence: CASSSYRVAKNIQYF.